This record covers a single T cell receptor beta chain. A much larger clone sits a single nucleotide away, making a read error possible. This CDR3 is missing its conserved last phenylalanine or tryptophan, likely due to a read error. Each CDR3 protein gets one entry after TCRdb re-called the reads with MiXCR. The table lists hundreds of thousands of distinct CDR3 sequences, about 9.1% of them singletons. CDR1 is DFQATT and CDR2 is SNEGSKA in the germline V gene (reference sequence). With V trimmed by 6 bases and J by 1 base, 13 bases remained unmatched. The length of the CDR3 is 16 residues. This sample stems from a study of T cell repertoires in cytomegalovirus infection.

The receptor's source is a human donor in good health (CMV status not recorded). Some clones in this sample may be carry-over from other donors' samples. The chain couples TRBV20-1 to TRBJ2-3; TRBD1 matches 7 bases. Material for sequencing was PBMCs. CDR3 sequence: CSALRTDRVRTDTQYY. The CDR3 region has the DNA TGCAGTGCCCTCCGCACTGACAGGGTTCGCACAGATACGCAGTATTAT.